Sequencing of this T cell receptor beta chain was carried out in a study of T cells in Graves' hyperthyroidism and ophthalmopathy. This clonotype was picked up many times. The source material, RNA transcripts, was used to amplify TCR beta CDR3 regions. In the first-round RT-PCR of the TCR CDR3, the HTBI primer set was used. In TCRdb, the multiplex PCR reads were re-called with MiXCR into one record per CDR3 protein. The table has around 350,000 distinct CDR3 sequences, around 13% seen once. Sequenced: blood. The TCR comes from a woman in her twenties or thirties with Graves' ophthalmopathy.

The CDR3 protein is CASSLEGKALDGYTF. CDR3 DNA sequence: TGTGCCAGCAGTTTAGAGGGGAAAGCTCTCGATGGCTACACCTTC. This sequence joins TRBV27 and TRBJ1-2, with a possible D match to TRBD1 (5 bases). Germline V lookup: CDR1 MNHEY, CDR2 SMNVEV (reference sequence). CDR3 length: 15 amino acids. V lost 2 bases and J 6 bases, leaving 16 bases between the germline ends.